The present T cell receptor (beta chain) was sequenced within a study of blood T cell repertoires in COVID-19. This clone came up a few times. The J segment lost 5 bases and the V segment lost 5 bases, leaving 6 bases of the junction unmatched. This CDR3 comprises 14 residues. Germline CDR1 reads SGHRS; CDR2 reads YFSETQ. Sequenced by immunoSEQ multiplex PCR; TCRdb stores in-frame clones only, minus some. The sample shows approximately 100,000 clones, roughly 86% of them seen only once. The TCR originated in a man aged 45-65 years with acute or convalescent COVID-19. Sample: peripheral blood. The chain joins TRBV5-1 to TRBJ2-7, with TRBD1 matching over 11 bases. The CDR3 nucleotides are TGCGCCAGCAGGTCGGGACAGGGGGTCGACGAGCAGTACTTC. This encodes CASRSGQGVDEQYF.